One sample yielded the 27 T cell receptor beta chains listed below, sequenced in a study of vaccination and CD4 T cells after COVID-19. These TCRs' antigens remain unknown. An Oncomine TCR Beta short-read assay was used to sequence the DNA from cultured CD4+ T cells. TCRdb reanalysed the PCR reads using MiXCR and keeps one entry per CDR3 protein. The sample records around 11,000 distinct CDR3 sequences, roughly 26% being singletons. Treatment indicated: approximately 9-day PBMC culture with coronavirus spike peptide pools or control peptides (ViraFEST assay). The specimen was CD4+ T cells from blood, cultured in vitro, collected after SARS-CoV-2 vaccination. These receptors all come from a human donor who had recovered from COVID-19.

CDR3 nucleotide sequence: TGTGCCAGTAGCCCGGGACAGCGAGGCGGCTACACCTTC. Its translation: CASSPGQRGGYTF. The chain employs TRBV19 and TRBJ1-2, with 7 bases aligning to TRBD1. Germline CDR1 LNHDA, CDR2 SQIVND (reference sequence). The CDR3 is 13 amino acids. V was pared by 6 bases and J by 8 bases, with 9 bases of the junction left unmatched.

Only a few counts were recorded for this clonotype. The chain links TRBV27 to TRBJ2-7; 12 bases are a match to TRBD1. The ends lost 7 bases at V and 3 bases at J; junction bases unmatched: 7. Germline assignment: CDR1 MNHEY and CDR2 SMNVEV (reference sequence). The length of the CDR3 is 15 residues. CDR3 protein: CASTSGQGAHYEQYF. The CDR3 DNA reads TGTGCCAGCACCTCGGGACAGGGGGCCCACTACGAGCAGTACTTC.

J is TRBJ1-6 and V is TRBV6-4, with 8 bases lining up with TRBD1. In germline, CDR1 is MRHNA, CDR2 SNTAGT. The CDR3 length is 15 residues. Unmatched junction bases numbered 3, after V lost 2 bases and J lost 6 bases. The CDR3 DNA is TGTGCCAGCAGTGACCCTGGACAGGGTAATTCACCCCTCCACTTT. Translation: CASSDPGQGNSPLHF.

The V call is TRBV5-5, the J call TRBJ2-7; perhaps TRBD2 as D (6 bases). This CDR3 is built from 15 residues. CDR1 SGHKS and CDR2 YYEKEE come from the germline V gene (reference sequence). V lost 0 bases and J 0 bases, leaving 10 bases between the germline ends. CDR3 coding DNA: TGTGCCAGCAGCTTGGGTCCGGGGGACTCCTACGAGCAGTACTTC. Its protein is CASSLGPGDSYEQYF.

By frequency in the sample, this clonotype is medium-sized (0.01 to 0.1%). The chain joins TRBV20-1 to TRBJ1-2; 8 nucleotides align to TRBD1. Trimming took 3 bases from V and 8 from J; bases not matched to a gene: 8. Germline V gives CDR1 DFQATT, CDR2 SNEGSKA (reference sequence). The CDR3 covers 13 residues. CDR3 loop: CSASPATGVGYTF. In DNA form, the CDR3 reads TGCAGTGCTAGCCCTGCGACAGGGGTAGGCTACACCTTC.

This clonotype has just a few counts. The genes are TRBV28 and TRBJ2-7, with a weak D call TRBD1 (6 bases). Germline-derived CDR1 and CDR2 are MDHEN and SYDVKM. The germline V and J ends were trimmed by 7 bases and 7 bases, with 14 bases remaining between them. CDR3 length: 12 amino acids. The CDR3 region has the DNA TGTGCCAGCACAACAGGGTCTAGAGAGCAGTACTTC. It encodes CASTTGSREQYF.

This chain joins TRBV27 and TRBJ1-5; 7 bases map to TRBD1. V was clipped by 5 bases and J by 7 bases; unmatched bases: 8. This CDR3 comprises 14 residues. Germline V gene sequence: CDR1 MNHEY, CDR2 SMNVEV (reference sequence). The CDR3, as DNA: TGTGCCAGCAGTGACCGGACAGGAAGGCAGCCCCAGCATTTT. This sequence encodes CASSDRTGRQPQHF.

Only a few counts were recorded for this clonotype. The chain has TRBV10-3 and TRBJ2-5; 13 positions agree with TRBD2. Germline loops: CDR1 ENHRY, CDR2 SYGVKD. The ends lost 0 bases at V and 3 bases at J; junction bases unmatched: 1. This CDR3 comprises 16 residues. CDR3 nucleotide sequence: TGTGCCATCAGTGAGTCTGGGACTAGCGGGAAAGAGACCCAGTACTTC. Encoded protein: CAISESGTSGKETQYF.

This clonotype was seen a few times. The chain has TRBV28 and TRBJ1-2; TRBD1 aligns across 9 bases. Germline trimming cut 6 bases from V and 2 bases from J; bases unmatched to any gene: 4. The CDR3 has 14 residues. CDR1 is MDHEN, CDR2 SYDVKM, per germline. The CDR3 DNA reads TGTGCCAGCAGATACACAGGGGGCAACTATGGCTACACCTTC. Translating it yields CASRYTGGNYGYTF.

By sample fraction, this clonotype is medium-sized. The gene calls are TRBV7-9 and TRBJ2-5; TRBD1 is a possible D gene (6 bases). V was trimmed by 5 bases and J by 5 bases, leaving 15 bases between them. The germline V gene has CDR1 SEHNR and CDR2 FQNEAQ (reference sequence). This CDR3 is built from 14 residues. CDR3 DNA sequence: TGTGCCAGCAGCCCAGGGGTAGGGCTGGAGACCCAGTACTTC. This codes for CASSPGVGLETQYF.

This clonotype was detected a few times. The chain joins TRBV6-1 to TRBJ1-5; 11 nucleotides agree with TRBD1. Germline V gene data show CDR1 as MNHNS and CDR2 as SASEGT. V shed 2 bases, J shed 14 bases, and the junction held 8 bases outside the gene matches. The CDR3 has 14 amino acids. Here the CDR3 DNA reads TGTGCCAGCAGTGAAATACGGGACAGGGGGACGGAGCATTTT. This translates into CASSEIRDRGTEHF.

Only a few counts were recorded for this clonotype. The chain uses TRBV29-1 and TRBJ2-1; no reliable D call. Germline V gene data show CDR1 as SQVTM and CDR2 as ANQGSEA. Trimming removed 7 bases at V and 6 bases at J, with 16 bases between. CDR3 size: 13 residues. The CDR3 DNA reads as TGCAGCGGGCAGACATACTTAGTCAATGAGCAGTTCTTC. It is translated as CSGQTYLVNEQFF.

This clonotype appeared a few times. The chain carries TRBV7-2 and TRBJ1-3; 10 bases are shared with TRBD1. The V gene's germline CDR1 is SGHTA and CDR2 FQGNSA. V lost 6 bases to trimming and J lost 2 bases; unmatched junction nucleotides: 1. CDR3 length equals 14 residues. Here the CDR3 reads CASRTGGTGNTIYF. CDR3 sequence (DNA): TGTGCCAGCAGGACAGGGGGCACTGGAAACACCATATATTTT.

This clonotype was seen more than once but under ten times. The J gene is TRBJ2-7, the V gene TRBV24-1; D gene unclear. The V and J ends lost 2 bases and 0 bases respectively, with 7 bases between them. The CDR3 totals 14 residues. Germline V gives CDR1 KGHDR, CDR2 SFDVKD. The CDR3 reads CATSDSRSSYEQYF. In nucleotides, the CDR3 is TGTGCCACCAGTGATTCCCGGAGCTCCTACGAGCAGTACTTC.

This clonotype was counted a few times. The rearrangement links TRBV27 to TRBJ1-5; D unclear. The V end lost 8 bases, the J end lost 0 bases, and 17 bases lay between the germline ends. The CDR3 has 16 amino acids. CDR1 and CDR2 from the germline V gene are MNHEY and SMNVEV (reference sequence). The CDR3 DNA sequence: TGTGCCAGCGCCCTTAGCCCTCAAATTAGCAATCAGCCCCAGCATTTT. This sequence encodes CASALSPQISNQPQHF.

The chain joins TRBV2 to TRBJ2-5; D gene ambiguous. The CDR3 has 14 residues. V dropped 1 base and J dropped 1 base, with 7 bases sitting between them. Germline loops: CDR1 SNHLY, CDR2 FYNNEI. This CDR3 reads CASSEDAAQETQYF. In DNA, the CDR3 is TGTGCCAGCAGTGAAGACGCCGCCCAAGAGACCCAGTACTTC.

The chain joins TRBV7-9 to TRBJ2-3; D ambiguous. This CDR3 is built from 15 residues. V gave up 1 base and J gave up 6 bases, with 14 bases separating them. Germline assignment: CDR1 SEHNR and CDR2 FQNEAQ (reference sequence). This CDR3 is CASSLEMTVGDTQYF. CDR3 nucleotide sequence: TGTGCCAGCAGCTTAGAAATGACCGTAGGGGATACGCAGTATTTT.

This chain links TRBV19 with TRBJ2-7; TRBD1 agrees at 8 bases. This CDR3 is 13 amino acids long. Germline CDR1 reads LNHDA; CDR2 reads SQIVND (reference sequence). V lost 10 bases, J lost 0 bases, and 5 bases stayed unmatched. The CDR3 loop is CATRDRSSYEQYF. CDR3 in DNA: TGTGCCACCCGGGACAGGAGCTCCTACGAGCAGTACTTC.

This clonotype rates as medium-sized (0.01 to 0.1%). The chain couples TRBV20-1 to TRBJ1-6; possibly TRBD1 for D (5 bases). V lost 6 bases and J lost 7, with 7 bases in between. The CDR3 runs to 11 residues. Germline lookup yields CDR1 DFQATT and CDR2 SNEGSKA (reference sequence). The DNA for the CDR3 is TGCAGTGCGGGGCTGAATTCACCCCTCCACTTT. It codes for CSAGLNSPLHF.

This clonotype was seen more than once but under ten times. This chain links TRBV28 with TRBJ2-3; 10 bases align to TRBD2. V shed 5 bases and J 0 bases; nucleotides not matched to a gene: 5. Germline values: CDR1 MDHEN, CDR2 SYDVKM. There are 16 residues in the CDR3. The CDR3 sequence: CASSAPGLASTDTQYF. The CDR3 DNA follows: TGTGCCAGCAGTGCGCCGGGACTAGCGAGCACAGATACGCAGTATTTT. Full variable domain (missing parts from reference TRBV28 and TRBJ2-3): DVKVTQSSRYLVKRTGEKVFLECVQDMDHENMFWYRQDPGLGLRLIYFSYDVKMKEKGDIPEGYSVSREKKERFSLILESASTNQTSMYLCASSAPGLASTDTQYFGPGTRLTVL.

This clonotype appeared once. V gene TRBV11-2 combines with J gene TRBJ2-7; 8 bases agree with TRBD1. V lost 4 bases to trimming and J lost 9 bases; unmatched junction nucleotides: 2. This CDR3 is built from 11 residues. The germline gives CDR1 SGHAT, CDR2 FQNNGV. In nucleotides, the CDR3 is TGTGCCAGCAGCTCGACAGGGGCGCAGTACTTC. Its translation: CASSSTGAQYF.

Judged by abundance, this clonotype is medium-sized (0.01 to 0.1%). This chain links TRBV28 with TRBJ2-5; 8 nucleotides match TRBD2. V was clipped by 5 bases and J by 0 bases; unmatched bases: 8. Germline lookup yields CDR1 MDHEN and CDR2 SYDVKM. The CDR3 sequence is 16 residues long. DNA of the CDR3: TGTGCCAGCAGTGAGGTTGGCGGGAGGCACCAAGAGACCCAGTACTTC. Translating gives CASSEVGGRHQETQYF.

In its sample, this clonotype ranks as medium-sized. This sequence joins TRBV6-5 and TRBJ2-7; TRBD1 is a possible D gene (6 bases). The germline V and J ends were trimmed by 4 bases and 0 bases, with 10 bases remaining between them. From germline, CDR1 is MNHEY and CDR2 SVGAGI. The CDR3 spans 14 residues. CDR3 amino acids: CASSSWDNSYEQYF. CDR3 DNA: TGTGCCAGCAGTTCATGGGACAACTCCTACGAGCAGTACTTC.

In its sample, this clonotype was seen a few times. V gene TRBV24-1 combines with J gene TRBJ2-1; the D gene is possibly TRBD2 (6 bases). Germline-derived CDR1 and CDR2 are KGHDR and SFDVKD. There are 14 residues in the CDR3. Trimming stripped 1 base from V and 6 bases from J, with 9 bases between. The CDR3 is CATSDFTSINEQFF. For the CDR3, the DNA is TGTGCCACCAGTGATTTTACTAGCATCAATGAGCAGTTCTTC.

The chain is built from TRBV11-3 and TRBJ1-1; perhaps TRBD1 as D (5 bases). Germline CDR1 SGHNT, CDR2 YENEEA. CDR3 length: 14 amino acids. Trimming shortened V by 5 bases and J by 4 bases, and 14 bases separated the two germline ends. The CDR3 bases are TGTGCCAGCAGCCTCAGGGCAGCGGGCACTGAAGCTTTCTTT. Protein product: CASSLRAAGTEAFF. Complete variable domain (other parts from reference TRBV11-3 and TRBJ1-1): EAGVVQSPRYKIIEKKQPVAFWCNPISGHNTLYWYLQNLGQGPELLIRYENEEAVDDSQLPKDRFSAERLKGVDSTLKIQPAELGDSAVYLCASSLRAAGTEAFFGQGTRLTVV.

This clonotype was seen more than once but under ten times. The rearrangement uses TRBV7-9 and TRBJ2-3, with 8 bases aligning to TRBD2. The trim removed 5 bases at V and 2 bases at J, leaving 6 bases unmatched. The germline gives CDR1 SEHNR, CDR2 FQNEAQ (reference sequence). The CDR3 is 15 residues long. The CDR3 loop is CASSRFSGITDTQYF. In DNA form, the CDR3 reads TGTGCCAGCAGCCGTTTTAGCGGGATCACAGATACGCAGTATTTT.

This clonotype was recorded once. The chain is built from TRBV18 and TRBJ1-2, with D unresolved. Germline CDR1 KGHSH, CDR2 LQKENI. V was shortened by 3 bases and J by 4 bases, with 12 bases between the two germline ends. The CDR3 contains 14 residues. Here the CDR3 reads CASSPQGRSYGYTF. As DNA, the CDR3 is TGTGCCAGCTCACCGCAAGGCAGGAGCTATGGCTACACCTTC.